The table lists the clone carrying this T cell receptor (beta chain) with a count of one. The entry originates in a study of blood T cell repertoires in COVID-19. As for the study in general: COVID-19 samples collected from the United States, Italy and Spain covered acute and convalescent phases. T cells, B-cell-depleted T cells, or PBMCs provided the cDNA or gDNA that served as material.

The CDR3 runs 14 residues. The V segment lost 2 bases and the J segment 4 bases; nucleotides outside the gene matches: 4. Germline V lookup: CDR1 SGHRS, CDR2 YFSETQ. In the study's own analysis: Estimation of nucleated cell counts relied on the amplification of reference gene primers. The data were produced by immunoSEQ multiplex PCR, yet TCRdb's version contains in-frame clones alone and is incomplete. V, J and clone size are those of that table, while D and trimming were read from the DNA. The sample records 65,000 to 90,000 clones, 89% being singletons. V usage is TRBV5-1 and J usage is TRBJ1-2; TRBD1 matches 8 bases. The sequence came from a man older than 75 with acute or convalescent COVID-19. The material sequenced was peripheral blood. The CDR3 loop is CASSLSGGLYGYTF. CDR3 sequence (DNA): TGCGCCAGCAGCTTATCAGGGGGCCTCTATGGCTACACCTTC.